This T cell receptor (beta chain) originates from a study of blood T cells in healthy people across ages. Through a sample-barcoded 5' primer and a J-beta primer mix, a second PCR was run for about 6 to 11 cycles. TCRdb re-called the 5' RACE reads with MiXCR, one entry per CDR3 protein. The profile shows some 1.5 million distinct CDR3 sequences, roughly 30% of them singletons. V was shortened by 8 bases and J by 2 bases, with 15 bases between the two germline ends. The germline CDR1 and CDR2 sequences are SQVTM and ANQGSEA. The CDR3 extends over 13 amino acids. This clonotype has ten or more counts. J is TRBJ1-2 and V is TRBV29-1, with a possible D match to TRBD1 (5 bases). This sequence was found in a woman aged 30 to 39 in good health. The sequenced sample consisted of blood. CDR3 sequence: CSSSSSGNYGYTF. The CDR3 nucleotides read TGCAGCTCATCCTCCTCAGGGAACTATGGCTACACCTTC.